A selection of T cell receptor beta chains follows, all from one sample in a study of CD8 T cells in Susac syndrome. MiXCR, run by TCRdb on the immunoSEQ multiplex PCR reads, gives a single entry per CDR3 protein. The table has over 120,000 distinct CDR3 sequences, roughly 95% seen once. Sequenced input: CD4+ T cells from PBMCs. The receptors shown here come from a human donor in good health. Each CDR3 is given with its conserved first and last residue. The order of the fields is V gene, D gene, CDR3 length, J gene, CDR3 protein, CDR3 DNA. D genes are given only for firm matches.

v_call: TRBV28; d_call: .; cdr3_length: 13; j_call: TRBJ2-7; cdr3_aa: CASRDLRIREQYF; cdr3_nt: TGTGCCAGCCGGGACTTGAGGATCCGAGAGCAGTACTTC
v_call: TRBV4-2; d_call: TRBD1; cdr3_length: 15; j_call: TRBJ2-7; cdr3_aa: CASSQGLGQGNEQYF; cdr3_nt: TGTGCCAGCAGCCAAGGACTAGGACAGGGAAACGAGCAGTACTTC
v_call: TRBV7-2; d_call: .; cdr3_length: 13; j_call: TRBJ2-7; cdr3_aa: CASSDWPGGEQYF; cdr3_nt: TGTGCCAGCAGCGACTGGCCAGGAGGGGAGCAGTACTTC
v_call: TRBV12-3/TRBV12-4; d_call: .; cdr3_length: 13; j_call: TRBJ2-7; cdr3_aa: CASSWDSWYEQYF; cdr3_nt: TGTGCCAGCAGTTGGGACTCTTGGTACGAGCAGTACTTC
v_call: TRBV7-8; d_call: .; cdr3_length: 14; j_call: TRBJ1-5; cdr3_aa: CASSLAGAFQPQHF; cdr3_nt: TGTGCCAGCAGCTTGGCGGGGGCCTTTCAGCCCCAGCATTTT
v_call: TRBV12-3/TRBV12-4; d_call: .; cdr3_length: 14; j_call: TRBJ2-7; cdr3_aa: CASKEARGSYEQYF; cdr3_nt: TGTGCCAGCAAAGAGGCCAGGGGCTCCTACGAGCAGTACTTC
v_call: TRBV18; d_call: .; cdr3_length: 14; j_call: TRBJ2-3; cdr3_aa: CASSPPPGPDTQYF; cdr3_nt: TGTGCCAGCTCACCACCCCCAGGACCAGATACGCAGTATTTT
v_call: TRBV2; d_call: .; cdr3_length: 14; j_call: TRBJ2-7; cdr3_aa: CASIASGVTYEQYF; cdr3_nt: TGTGCCAGCATAGCCTCAGGGGTAACCTACGAGCAGTACTTC
v_call: TRBV19; d_call: TRBD2; cdr3_length: 16; j_call: TRBJ2-7; cdr3_aa: CASSIRSGTSGYEQYF; cdr3_nt: TGTGCCAGTAGTATTCGATCTGGGACTAGCGGATACGAGCAGTACTTC
v_call: TRBV10-3; d_call: .; cdr3_length: 11; j_call: TRBJ2-3; cdr3_aa: CAIRVADTQYF; cdr3_nt: TGTGCCATCAGAGTGGCAGATACGCAGTATTTT
v_call: TRBV28; d_call: TRBD1; cdr3_length: 14; j_call: TRBJ2-7; cdr3_aa: CASRGTGLLYEQYF; cdr3_nt: TGTGCCAGCAGAGGGACAGGGCTTCTCTACGAGCAGTACTTC
v_call: TRBV5-4; d_call: .; cdr3_length: 12; j_call: TRBJ1-2; cdr3_aa: CASSFDLNGYTF; cdr3_nt: TGTGCCAGCAGCTTTGACCTTAATGGCTACACCTTC
v_call: TRBV20-1; d_call: .; cdr3_length: 12; j_call: TRBJ2-5; cdr3_aa: CSARDLKETQYF; cdr3_nt: TGCAGCGCGAGGGATTTAAAAGAGACCCAGTACTTC
v_call: TRBV20-1; d_call: TRBD1; cdr3_length: 14; j_call: TRBJ2-7; cdr3_aa: CSARGDREIYEQYF; cdr3_nt: TGCAGTGCGAGGGGGGACAGGGAAATCTACGAGCAGTACTTC
v_call: TRBV12-5; d_call: TRBD2; cdr3_length: 15; j_call: TRBJ2-2; cdr3_aa: CASGPGVAGTGELFF; cdr3_nt: TGTGCTAGTGGTCCGGGGGTAGCGGGCACCGGGGAGCTGTTTTTT